This entry lists 19 T cell receptor beta chains sequenced from one sample in a study of molecular identifiers for immune sequencing clone quantification. One entry per CDR3 protein, called by TCRdb with MiXCR from the PCR reads. The sample holds 460,000 or so distinct CDR3 sequences, about 22% seen once. Material for sequencing was naive CD8+ T cells from blood, with Jurkat cell RNA spiked in. Stated subset: FACS-sorted CD8+CD4-CCR7+CD45RA+ naive T cells. These receptors all come from a human donor in good health. Some libraries in this study had Jurkat cell RNA spiked in.

Worth noting for this clonotype: A clone one base away is much larger, so this may be a read error. The chain employs TRBV20-1 and TRBJ2-1; 7 nucleotides match TRBD2. Germline V gives CDR1 DFQATT, CDR2 SNEGSKA (reference sequence). The CDR3 runs to 13 residues. The chain's CDR3 is CSASLASYNDQFF. The DNA of the CDR3 is TGCAGTGCTTCACTAGCGTCCTACAATGATCAGTTCTTC.

The gene calls are TRBV20-1 and TRBJ2-1; a possible D gene is TRBD2 (7 bases). Germline values: CDR1 DFQATT, CDR2 SNEGSKA (reference sequence). The CDR3 consists of 15 residues. The V gene lost 3 bases and the J gene lost 4 bases, with 16 bases spanning the gap. The CDR3 loop is CSARALGGPYNEQFF. In DNA, the CDR3 is TGCAGTGCTAGGGCTTTGGGGGGGCCATACAATGAGCAGTTCTTC.

This clonotype has a count of ten or more. V and J are TRBV4-1 and TRBJ2-7; TRBD1 is a possible D gene (5 bases). Trimming stripped 1 base from V and 3 bases from J, with 10 bases between. CDR1 MGHRA and CDR2 YSYEKL come from the germline V gene. This CDR3 has 14 residues. The DNA for the CDR3 is TGCGCCAGCAGCCAAGGGCAGGGATACTACGAGCAGTACTTC. Residues: CASSQGQGYYEQYF.

The chain recombines TRBV6-1 with TRBJ2-5, with a tentative D call TRBD2 (6 bases). V was cut by 4 bases and J by 5 bases, with 26 bases left in between. The CDR3 length is 18 residues. Germline V CDR1 and CDR2: MNHNS, SASEGT. In DNA, the CDR3 is TGTGCCAGCAGTGGAAAGACTAGTTACAAAAGCCCTCACGAGACCCAGTACTTC. It encodes CASSGKTSYKSPHETQYF.

This clonotype was picked up a small number of times. This rearrangement joins TRBV6-2 or TRBV6-3 to TRBJ2-7; D is possibly TRBD1 or TRBD2 (7 bases each). Germline V gives CDR1 MNHEY, CDR2 SVGEGT. With 8 bases removed from V and 6 bases from J, the gap between germline ends came to 20 bases. The CDR3 has 14 residues. The CDR3 loop reads CASSDGRGLLEQYF. In DNA form, the CDR3 reads TGTGCCAGCTCCGATGGGAGGGGGCTCCTCGAGCAGTACTTC.

A remark on this clonotype: This sequence may be a read error, since a much larger clone differs from it by one base. J is TRBJ2-6 and V is TRBV6-2 or TRBV6-3, with unresolved D. The germline CDR1 and CDR2 sequences are MNHEY and SVGEGT. The CDR3 sequence is 16 residues long. The CDR3 loop is CASGYSTVDGANVLTF. For the CDR3, the DNA is TGTGCCAGCGGTTACTCCACCGTGGACGGGGCCAACGTCCTGACTTTC.

This clonotype came up many times. The chain recombines TRBV29-1 with TRBJ2-1; D possibly corresponds to TRBD2 (6 bases). The germline V and J ends were trimmed by 3 bases and 4 bases, with 19 bases remaining between them. Germline CDR1 SQVTM, CDR2 ANQGSEA. The CDR3 spans 16 residues. The CDR3 DNA reads TGCAGCGTTGATTGGTATCCTAGCGCAATTTACAATGAGCAGTTCTTC. This translates into CSVDWYPSAIYNEQFF.

Details on this clonotype: A read error may explain this, as a much larger clone is one base away. The chain uses TRBV2 and TRBJ1-5, with no clear D. The germline gives CDR1 SNHLY, CDR2 FYNNEI. V lost 6 bases and J lost 6, with 15 bases in between. There are 14 residues in the CDR3. DNA of the CDR3: TGTGCCAGCAGCTTAGGGTCGGAAGGTCAGCCCCAGCATTTT. Protein: CASSLGSEGQPQHF.

The sample holds one count of this clonotype. J is TRBJ2-2 and V is TRBV6-2 or TRBV6-3, with TRBD1 matching 10 bases. Germline-derived CDR1 and CDR2 are MNHEY and SVGEGT. The CDR3 contains 21 residues. V shed 6 bases, J shed 3 bases, and the junction held 22 bases outside the gene matches. CDR3 sequence reads: CASSRLWPSTGQGLDTGELFF. CDR3 DNA: TGTGCCAGCAGCCGACTTTGGCCCTCAACGGGACAGGGGCTTGACACCGGGGAGCTGTTTTTT.

This clonotype was counted between two and nine times. The chain is built from TRBV27 and TRBJ2-7; D unclear. Trimming stripped 2 bases from V and 3 bases from J, with 8 bases between. The CDR3 consists of 13 residues. CDR1 and CDR2 (germline): MNHEY, SMNVEV (reference sequence). CDR3 sequence (DNA): TGTGCCAGCAGTTTAAGGCAATACTACGAGCAGTACTTC. Its protein product is CASSLRQYYEQYF.

This clonotype has a handful of counts. The chain links TRBV10-3 to TRBJ2-3, with D uncertain. CDR1 ENHRY and CDR2 SYGVKD come from the germline V gene. The V gene lost 6 bases and the J gene lost 0 bases, with 7 bases spanning the gap. This CDR3 is built from 13 residues. The CDR3 here is CAIRMDSTDTQYF. The CDR3 DNA sequence: TGTGCCATCAGAATGGACAGCACAGATACGCAGTATTTT.

Note on this clonotype: Because the CDR3's place on the DNA is in doubt, the DNA is left out and the CDR3 is given as listed by TCRdb. The chain combines TRBV5-3 with TRBJ1-2. TRBV5-3 belongs to the ORF category, with a function that is uncertain. The length of the CDR3 is 14 amino acids, counting both ends. The CDR3 loop is CASSWGEGNYGYIF.

In its sample, this clonotype was seen a few times. This chain links TRBV30 with TRBJ1-1; D perhaps matches TRBD1 (5 bases). CDR1 is GTSNPN, CDR2 SVGIG, per germline (reference sequence). This CDR3 is built from 13 residues. V dropped 3 bases and J dropped 4 bases, with 12 bases sitting between them. The DNA for the CDR3 is TGTGCCTGGAGGGTCCAGGGTAGCACTGAAGCTTTCTTT. Residues: CAWRVQGSTEAFF.

This chain connects TRBV24-1 to TRBJ2-7, with D unresolved. This CDR3 spans 13 amino acids. CDR1 and CDR2 from the germline V gene are KGHDR and SFDVKD. Trimming left V 0 bases short and J 4 bases short, with 6 bases between. The CDR3, as DNA: TGTGCCACCAGTGATTTGAGTGCATACGAGCAGTACTTC. This sequence encodes CATSDLSAYEQYF.

This clonotype was counted at least ten times. V usage is TRBV4-1 and J usage is TRBJ1-1; D is uncertain. This CDR3 has 15 amino acids. CDR1 and CDR2 from the germline V gene are MGHRA and YSYEKL. With 0 bases removed from V and 2 bases from J, the gap between germline ends came to 10 bases. In DNA, the CDR3 is TGCGCCAGCAGCCAAGATACCAGACCAAACACTGAAGCTTTCTTT. It codes for CASSQDTRPNTEAFF.

V and J are TRBV7-2 and TRBJ2-7; D ambiguous. The CDR3 consists of 14 residues. Trimming pared 1 base from V and 6 bases from J, leaving 13 bases between. Germline V gene data show CDR1 as SGHTA and CDR2 as FQGNSA. The CDR3 DNA is TGTGCCAGCAGCTTAGGTCAAGGCTGGGGCGAGCAGTACTTC. Its translation: CASSLGQGWGEQYF.

This clonotype was counted between two and nine times. The genes are TRBV27 and TRBJ2-3, with 9 bases aligning to TRBD2. Trimming at V came to 4 bases and at J to 1 base, leaving 6 bases not matched to a gene. CDR1 MNHEY and CDR2 SMNVEV come from the germline V gene (reference sequence). CDR3 length: 16 residues. The CDR3 DNA reads as TGTGCCAGCAGTTACCAGGCTAGCGGGGGCACAGATACGCAGTATTTT. Protein: CASSYQASGGTDTQYF.

This chain's CDR3 is CASTTDRSLRTAFF. In nucleotides, the CDR3 is TGTGCCAGCACTACCGACAGGTCCTTGAGGACCGCTTTCTTT. The chain uses TRBV6-5 and TRBJ1-1; D may be TRBD1 (6 bases). V was shortened by 7 bases and J by 11 bases, with 23 bases between the two germline ends. Germline V gives CDR1 MNHEY, CDR2 SVGAGI. The CDR3 contains 14 residues.

This clonotype has a count of ten or more. V gene TRBV7-6 combines with J gene TRBJ1-4, with D possibly TRBD1 on 5 matching bases. CDR3 length equals 11 residues. Between the trimmed V and J ends, which lost 8 bases and 6 bases, there was a span of 7 bases. The V gene's germline CDR1 is SGHVS and CDR2 FNYEAQ. CDR3 loop: CASRGDEKLFF. The DNA of the CDR3 is TGTGCCAGCCGAGGGGATGAAAAACTGTTTTTT.